A single sample gave rise to the 15 T cell receptor beta chains below, sequenced in a study of beta chain features in type 1 diabetes. Reverse transcribing all isolated RNA meant expressed TCRB transcripts were sequenced. The data were produced by immunoSEQ multiplex PCR, yet TCRdb's version contains in-frame clones alone and is incomplete. Found here are some 160,000 clones, 7% to 9.5% of them singletons; the top ten hold 0.7%. No cognate antigen is known for these TCRs. Study findings and constraints: In all four CD4+ subsets, TCRB CDR3 length was significantly, moderately reduced in type 1 diabetes.

Sequencing was performed on central memory CD4+ T cells from blood. Every receptor here comes from a woman in her twenties or thirties with type 1 diabetes.

Only a few counts were recorded for this clone. The V and J genes are TRBV15 and TRBJ2-7, with TRBD2 matching over 12 bases. Per the germline V gene, CDR1 is LNHNV and CDR2 is YYDKDF (reference sequence). The CDR3 totals 15 residues. V was pared by 5 bases and J by 1 base, with 3 bases of the junction left unmatched. The CDR3 region has the DNA TGTGCCACCAGCGAACTAGCGGGAGGATCCTACGAGCAGTACTTC. It is translated as CATSELAGGSYEQYF.

There are a few counts of this clone. V gene TRBV4-1 combines with J gene TRBJ2-1; TRBD2 matches 12 bases. Germline V gene data show CDR1 as MGHRA and CDR2 as YSYEKL. CDR3 length: 15 residues. Losses at the gene ends were 4 bases for V and 5 bases for J; bases not matched to a gene: 3. CDR3 DNA sequence: TGCGCCAGCAGCCCGAGACTAGCGGGGGACAATGAGCAGTTCTTC. Amino acids: CASSPRLAGDNEQFF.

The CDR3 spells CASSPRAREAEQFF. CDR3 nucleotides: TGTGCCAGCTCACCCCGGGCGCGGGAGGCTGAGCAGTTCTTC. The chain couples TRBV18 to TRBJ2-1; 8 bases fit TRBD2. The V gene end was trimmed by 3 bases and the J gene end by 9 bases; junction bases not matched to a gene: 7. The germline CDR1 and CDR2 sequences are KGHSH and LQKENI. The CDR3 extends over 14 amino acids.

In nucleotides, the CDR3 is TGTGCCAGCAGCCCAGGACTAGGGAACGACGAGCAGTACTTC. Its protein is CASSPGLGNDEQYF. The V call is TRBV9, the J call TRBJ2-7; 7 nucleotides line up with TRBD2. The germline CDR1 and CDR2 sequences are SGDLS and YYNGEE. V shed 4 bases, J shed 5 bases, and the junction held 9 bases outside the gene matches. The CDR3 spans 14 residues.

A single count supports this clone. The genes are TRBV5-1 and TRBJ1-2; TRBD1 is a possible D gene (6 bases). The V end was cut by 0 bases, the J end by 8 bases, with 11 bases between. CDR3 length: 13 residues. CDR1 and CDR2 from the germline V gene are SGHRS and YFSETQ. Here the CDR3 DNA reads TGCGCCAGCAGCTTGGACAGGGAGTCCGGCTACACCTTC. Translation gives CASSLDRESGYTF.

Concerning this clone itself: Other DNA sequences within the sample encode an identical CDR3. V is TRBV7-3 and J is TRBJ2-3, with 14 bases matching TRBD2. Per the germline V gene, CDR1 is SGHTA and CDR2 is FQGTGA. This CDR3 has 16 amino acids. V shed 5 bases and J 6 bases; nucleotides not matched to a gene: 7. CDR3 nucleotide sequence: TGTGCCAGCAGCCCCCTGGGACTAGCGGGAGCGGATACGCAGTATTTT. Residues: CASSPLGLAGADTQYF.

In its sample, this clone was seen a few times. The gene calls are TRBV27 and TRBJ2-3; tentatively, D is TRBD1 (6 bases). CDR1 is MNHEY, CDR2 SMNVEV, per germline (reference sequence). V lost 5 bases to trimming and J lost 1 base, with 19 bases between them. The CDR3 is made up of 17 amino acids. This CDR3 reads CASSTTTGFGGTDTQYF. The CDR3 region has the DNA TGTGCCAGCAGTACGACAACAGGGTTTGGGGGCACAGATACGCAGTATTTT.

This clone occurred a few times. This chain connects TRBV5-1 to TRBJ2-5; D not certain. With 2 bases removed from V and 1 base from J, the gap between germline ends came to 9 bases. The length of the CDR3 is 14 residues. Germline assignment: CDR1 SGHRS and CDR2 YFSETQ. CDR3 region: CASSFYRAQETQYF. In DNA, the CDR3 is TGCGCCAGCAGCTTCTATCGCGCCCAAGAGACCCAGTACTTC.

V and J are TRBV30 and TRBJ1-5; D may be TRBD1 (6 bases). The germline V and J ends were trimmed by 2 bases and 10 bases, with 18 bases remaining between them. The CDR3 is 14 amino acids. Germline assignment: CDR1 GTSNPN and CDR2 SVGIG (reference sequence). CDR3 DNA: TGTGCCTGGAGTCGCCGGGACACCGCTGATCCCCAGCATTTT. Translation gives CAWSRRDTADPQHF.

The genes are TRBV7-3 and TRBJ2-1; 9 nucleotides align to TRBD1. Losses at the gene ends were 3 bases for V and 8 bases for J; bases not matched to a gene: 11. This CDR3 contains 16 residues. Germline assignment: CDR1 SGHTA and CDR2 FQGTGA. The CDR3: CASSFTPGQGRYEQFF. The CDR3 nucleotides are TGTGCCAGCAGCTTTACCCCGGGACAGGGTCGCTATGAGCAGTTCTTC.

V is TRBV6-5 and J is TRBJ2-3; D gene uncertain. The CDR3 has 14 amino acids. Germline CDR1 reads MNHEY; CDR2 reads SVGAGI. V was pared by 10 bases and J by 0 bases, with 14 bases between. This CDR3 is CAISPTASTDTQYF. The CDR3 coding sequence is TGTGCCATCTCTCCCACTGCTAGCACAGATACGCAGTATTTT.

The chain recombines TRBV4-2 with TRBJ2-3; D gene ambiguous. Germline V lookup: CDR1 LGHNA, CDR2 YNFKEQ. This CDR3 has 13 amino acids. Trimming took 1 base from V and 4 from J, leaving 6 bases between them. The CDR3 is CASSQVSADTQYF. CDR3 DNA: TGTGCCAGCAGCCAAGTATCCGCAGATACGCAGTATTTT.

This clone was seen a handful of times. The chain employs TRBV18 and TRBJ2-7, with TRBD2 matching over 8 bases. Per germline, CDR1 KGHSH and CDR2 LQKENI. This CDR3 is built from 14 residues. J gave up 2 bases and V 0 bases, and 0 bases lay outside the gene matches. As DNA, the CDR3 is TGTGCCAGCTCACCACCGGGACTAGCCTACGAGCAGTACTTC. This encodes CASSPPGLAYEQYF.

This clone was observed a few times. The chain uses TRBV14 and TRBJ2-5; 7 bases match TRBD2. V lost 2 bases to trimming and J lost 7 bases; unmatched junction nucleotides: 7. The CDR3 consists of 14 residues. Germline lookup yields CDR1 SGHDN and CDR2 FVKESK. Written as DNA, the CDR3 is TGTGCCAGCAGCCAATATACGGGAGGCGCGACCCAGTACTTC. Protein: CASSQYTGGATQYF.

V usage is TRBV10-2 and J usage is TRBJ1-1, with 9 nucleotides matching TRBD1. CDR1 WSHSY and CDR2 SAAADI come from the germline V gene. The CDR3 spans 13 residues. J lost 7 bases, V lost 6 bases, and 6 bases had no gene match. The CDR3 sequence: CASSRDRDLEAFF. CDR3 in DNA: TGCGCCAGCAGCCGGGACAGGGACCTTGAAGCTTTCTTT.